The 31 T cell receptor beta chains presented below share a single source sample, sequenced in a study of CD4 T cells in relation to SARS-CoV-2 and coronaviruses. Unexposed donor CD4+ T cells date from about 2011-2019, before the COVID-19 pandemic. Sequencing used immunoSEQ multiplex PCR; TCRdb keeps in-frame clones, though not all of them. Of roughly 61,000 clones listed, roughly 89% are singletons. Material: memory CD4+ T cells from PBMCs. The receptor set was obtained from a human donor in good health.

The genes are TRBV6-5 and TRBJ2-1, with TRBD2 matching 10 bases. Trimming removed 4 bases from V and 5 bases from J; junction bases left unmatched: 2. The CDR3 length is 14 residues. Germline values: CDR1 MNHEY, CDR2 SVGAGI. CDR3 residues: CASSFSGRNNEQFF. The CDR3 bases are TGTGCCAGCAGTTTTAGCGGGAGGAACAATGAGCAGTTCTTC.

The chain links TRBV20-1 to TRBJ2-3; D possibly corresponds to TRBD2 (6 bases). The ends were cut back, 3 bases at V and 3 bases at J, with 16 bases in the middle. The CDR3 loop spans 15 amino acids. The germline V gene has CDR1 DFQATT and CDR2 SNEGSKA (reference sequence). Here the CDR3 reads CSASARAGLTDTQYF. The CDR3 DNA reads TGCAGTGCTAGTGCTCGGGCGGGGTTGACAGATACGCAGTATTTT.

This clone was seen once. The chain uses TRBV3-1 (or the pseudogene TRBV3-2) and TRBJ1-1; D remains ambiguous. V was pared by 4 bases and J by 1 base, with 10 bases between. The CDR3 is 14 amino acids. Germline V gene data show CDR1 as LGHDT and CDR2 as YNNKEL (reference sequence). CDR3 bases: TGTGCCAGCAGCCCCCATCTAGCGAACACTGAAGCTTTCTTT. Amino acid sequence: CASSPHLANTEAFF.

The chain carries TRBV5-1 and TRBJ2-1; 10 bases match TRBD2. This CDR3 comprises 15 residues. Trimming took 4 bases from V and 4 from J; bases not matched to a gene: 5. CDR1 SGHRS and CDR2 YFSETQ come from the germline V gene. CDR3 loop: CASSQTSGDYNEQFF. CDR3 DNA: TGCGCCAGCAGCCAAACTAGCGGGGATTACAATGAGCAGTTCTTC.

The V gene is TRBV28, the J gene TRBJ2-1; D is perhaps TRBD1 (6 bases). The CDR3 extends over 16 amino acids. Germline CDR1 is MDHEN and CDR2 is SYDVKM. V was trimmed by 4 bases and J by 0 bases, leaving 13 bases between them. The CDR3 protein is CASSSPGANSYNEQFF. The CDR3 DNA reads TGTGCCAGCAGTTCCCCAGGGGCGAACTCCTACAATGAGCAGTTCTTC. The full variable domain, with the rest looked up from reference TRBV28 and TRBJ2-1, is DVKVTQSSRYLVKRTGEKVFLECVQDMDHENMFWYRQDPGLGLRLIYFSYDVKMKEKGDIPEGYSVSREKKERFSLILESASTNQTSMYLCASSSPGANSYNEQFFGPGTRLTVL.

The count of this clone is one. The rearrangement uses TRBV7-9 and TRBJ2-1, with D unresolved. V lost 3 bases and J 3 bases, leaving 9 bases between the germline ends. This CDR3 has 14 amino acids. CDR1 SEHNR and CDR2 FQNEAQ come from the germline V gene (reference sequence). As DNA, the CDR3 is TGTGCCAGCAGCTTCAGCGCCAACTACAATGAGCAGTTCTTC. Protein product: CASSFSANYNEQFF.

This chain links TRBV3-1 (or the pseudogene TRBV3-2) with TRBJ2-6, with D hard to call. Germline V CDR1 and CDR2: LGHDT, YNNKEL (reference sequence). Between the trimmed V and J ends, which lost 0 bases and 0 bases, there was a span of 6 bases. This CDR3 region has 16 residues. The CDR3, as DNA: TGTGCCAGCAGCCAAGAGCCGTCCTCTGGGGCCAACGTCCTGACTTTC. Translation: CASSQEPSSGANVLTF.

V and J are TRBV28 and TRBJ2-5, with D perhaps matching TRBD1 or TRBD2 (7 bases each). The length of the CDR3 is 15 residues. The germline CDR1 and CDR2 sequences are MDHEN and SYDVKM. V gave up 8 bases and J gave up 3 bases, with 19 bases separating them. The DNA of the CDR3 is TGTGCCAGCCGGGGGGACAGACCACCTAAAGAGACCCAGTACTTC. This sequence encodes CASRGDRPPKETQYF.

The chain employs TRBV6-5 and TRBJ1-1; D may be TRBD1 (6 bases). Germline V gives CDR1 MNHEY, CDR2 SVGAGI. V was clipped by 6 bases and J by 2 bases, with 10 bases between them. This CDR3 region has 13 residues. As DNA, the CDR3 is TGTGCCAGCAGGGGGGCAGGAAACACTGAAGCTTTCTTT. It translates to CASRGAGNTEAFF.

The chain employs TRBV11-2 and TRBJ1-5; a possible D gene is TRBD1 (5 bases). V lost 3 bases and J lost 6, with 15 bases in between. Germline V gene data show CDR1 as SGHAT and CDR2 as FQNNGV. The CDR3 spans 15 residues. This CDR3 reads CASSFTQGGGQPQHF. The CDR3 DNA sequence: TGTGCCAGCAGCTTCACGCAGGGTGGGGGTCAGCCCCAGCATTTT.

The chain uses TRBV24-1 and TRBJ2-5; no definite D call. Trimming shortened V by 1 base and J by 2 bases, and 1 base separated the two germline ends. The germline gives CDR1 KGHDR, CDR2 SFDVKD. CDR3 size: 12 residues. CDR3 protein: CATSDFQETQYF. The CDR3 DNA is TGTGCCACCAGTGATTTTCAAGAGACCCAGTACTTC.

CDR3 coding DNA: TGTGCCAGCAGCACTGACAGGGGGAGTCAAGAGACCCAGTACTTC. Translation gives CASSTDRGSQETQYF. The chain has TRBV7-8 and TRBJ2-5; 9 bases match TRBD1. Germline V lookup: CDR1 SGHVS, CDR2 FQNEAQ. Germline trimming cut 5 bases from V and 2 bases from J; bases unmatched to any gene: 6. The CDR3 totals 15 residues.

The chain recombines TRBV24-1 with TRBJ1-1; TRBD1 aligns across 10 bases. The germline V gene has CDR1 KGHDR and CDR2 SFDVKD. CDR3 length equals 14 residues. Losses at the gene ends were 4 bases for V and 6 bases for J; bases not matched to a gene: 4. CDR3: CATSEGQGSAEAFF. In DNA, the CDR3 is TGTGCCACCAGTGAGGGACAGGGGTCCGCTGAAGCTTTCTTT.

The chain carries TRBV28 and TRBJ2-2; no clear D gene. V was shortened by 10 bases and J by 3 bases, with 6 bases between the two germline ends. CDR1 and CDR2 (germline): MDHEN, SYDVKM. The CDR3 has 11 amino acids. The DNA of the CDR3 is TGTGCCACAGGTCACACCGGGGAGCTGTTTTTT. Protein: CATGHTGELFF.

V and J are TRBV18 and TRBJ2-1; TRBD2 is a possible D gene (6 bases). CDR1 is KGHSH, CDR2 LQKENI, per germline. This CDR3 has 14 residues. The V and J ends lost 3 bases and 7 bases respectively, with 13 bases between them. The CDR3 nucleotides are TGTGCCAGCTCACCGCTAGGGAGGCCTAATGAGCAGTTCTTC. Protein product: CASSPLGRPNEQFF.

This chain links TRBV10-2 with TRBJ2-7; maybe TRBD2 (6 bases). V was shortened by 4 bases and J by 6 bases, with 10 bases between the two germline ends. In germline, CDR1 is WSHSY, CDR2 SAAADI. The CDR3 runs to 12 residues. The CDR3 DNA sequence: TGCGCCAGCAGTGCGATCGGGGGCGAGCAGTACTTC. Its protein product is CASSAIGGEQYF.

The chain is built from TRBV28 and TRBJ2-7; TRBD1 agrees at 10 bases. With 3 bases clipped from V and 3 bases from J, the junction kept 5 bases outside the gene matches. The CDR3 has 15 residues. Germline CDR1 reads MDHEN; CDR2 reads SYDVKM. DNA of the CDR3: TGTGCCAGCAGTTTTAACGGACAGGGGGGCTACGAGCAGTACTTC. Translation: CASSFNGQGGYEQYF. The whole variable domain, filled in from reference TRBV28 and TRBJ2-7, reads DVKVTQSSRYLVKRTGEKVFLECVQDMDHENMFWYRQDPGLGLRLIYFSYDVKMKEKGDIPEGYSVSREKKERFSLILESASTNQTSMYLCASSFNGQGGYEQYFGPGTRLTVT.

The chain recombines TRBV9 with TRBJ2-1; 10 bases align to TRBD1. Germline CDR1 SGDLS, CDR2 YYNGEE. The CDR3 loop spans 16 amino acids. The J segment lost 2 bases and the V segment lost 4 bases, leaving 6 bases of the junction unmatched. The CDR3 nucleotides read TGTGCCAGCAGCCTAACCGGGACAGGGGCCTACAATGAGCAGTTCTTC. Its translation: CASSLTGTGAYNEQFF.

The chain carries TRBV7-3 and TRBJ2-3; 14 nucleotides line up with TRBD2. Germline V gene lookup returns CDR1 SGHTA and CDR2 FQGTGA. After removal of 2 bases from V and 5 bases from J, the junction contained 3 bases not matched to a gene. The CDR3 runs 16 residues. CDR3 amino acids: CASSLGLAGGVDTQYF. The CDR3 DNA sequence: TGTGCCAGCAGCTTAGGACTAGCGGGAGGTGTAGATACGCAGTATTTT.

The chain carries TRBV10-1 and TRBJ2-3; D possibly corresponds to TRBD2 (6 bases). Germline CDR1 reads WNHNN; CDR2 reads SYGVQD (reference sequence). This CDR3 has 16 amino acids. Trimming shortened V by 0 bases and J by 2 bases, and 12 bases separated the two germline ends. The CDR3: CASSESGGKNTDTQYF. CDR3 in DNA: TGCGCCAGCAGTGAGTCGGGCGGGAAGAACACAGATACGCAGTATTTT.

The chain is built from TRBV28 and TRBJ2-1; the match to TRBD2 covers 12 bases. CDR3 size: 15 residues. V shed 3 bases, J shed 8 bases, and the junction held 5 bases outside the gene matches. Germline V gene lookup returns CDR1 MDHEN and CDR2 SYDVKM. In nucleotides, the CDR3 is TGTGCCAGCAGTTTGGCTAGCGGGAGGGTCGATGAGCAGTTCTTC. As protein: CASSLASGRVDEQFF.

This clone was recorded once. The chain carries TRBV5-4 and TRBJ1-4; D is perhaps TRBD1 (5 bases). From germline, CDR1 is SGHNT and CDR2 YYREEE (reference sequence). Trimming took 4 bases from V and 4 from J, leaving 17 bases between them. The CDR3 has 16 amino acids. For the CDR3, the DNA is TGTGCCAGCAGCGGGGGGTTGGGACCTGGTAATGAAAAACTGTTTTTT. Encoded protein: CASSGGLGPGNEKLFF. Full variable domain (rest looked up from reference TRBV5-4 and TRBJ1-4): ETGVTQSPTHLIKTRGQQVTLRCSSQSGHNTVSWYQQALGQGPQFIFQYYREEENGRGNFPPRFSGLQFPNYSSELNVNALELDDSALYLCASSGGLGPGNEKLFFGSGTQLSVL.

This clone has only a few counts. The V gene is TRBV5-5, the J gene TRBJ1-5, with TRBD1 matching over 9 bases. Trimming at V came to 4 bases and at J to 4 bases, leaving 3 bases not matched to a gene. This CDR3 spans 14 amino acids. Germline CDR1 is SGHKS and CDR2 is YYEKEE (reference sequence). CDR3 sequence reads: CASSPGTGNQPQHF. CDR3 bases: TGTGCCAGCAGCCCCGGGACAGGGAATCAGCCCCAGCATTTT.

V and J are TRBV5-1 and TRBJ2-7; D is uncertain. V lost 4 bases and J lost 4, with 12 bases in between. CDR3 length: 13 amino acids. Germline CDR1 is SGHRS and CDR2 is YFSETQ. The CDR3 reads CASSLQERYEQYF. As DNA, the CDR3 is TGCGCCAGCAGCCTTCAAGAGAGGTACGAGCAGTACTTC.

The genes are TRBV19 and TRBJ2-4; 12 bases agree with TRBD2. CDR1 and CDR2 from the germline V gene are LNHDA and SQIVND (reference sequence). V was pared by 8 bases and J by 1 base, with 9 bases of the junction left unmatched. CDR3 size: 17 residues. The DNA of the CDR3 is TGTGCCAGTGATCTAGCGGGAGGGCCTCTGGCCAAAAACATTCAGTACTTC. This sequence encodes CASDLAGGPLAKNIQYF.

The gene calls are TRBV7-3 and TRBJ2-3; D not certain. The CDR3 spans 17 residues. Trimming took off 2 bases at V and 2 bases at J, with 17 bases between the two ends. CDR1 and CDR2 (germline): SGHTA, FQGTGA. The CDR3 loop is CASSLRGGGINTDTQYF. The DNA of the CDR3 is TGTGCCAGCAGCTTACGAGGTGGCGGAATAAACACAGATACGCAGTATTTT. The full variable domain, its missing parts supplied by reference TRBV7-3 and TRBJ2-3, is GAGVSQTPSNKVTEKGKYVELRCDPISGHTALYWYRQSLGQGPEFLIYFQGTGAADDSGLPNDRFFAVRPEGSVSTLKIQRTERGDSAVYLCASSLRGGGINTDTQYFGPGTRLTVL.

This chain links TRBV7-8 with TRBJ1-1, with unresolved D. The CDR3 length is 13 residues. The germline V gene has CDR1 SGHVS and CDR2 FQNEAQ. The ends were cut back, 8 bases at V and 1 base at J, with 11 bases in the middle. The CDR3 sequence is CASALTENTEAFF. The CDR3 nucleotides read TGTGCCAGCGCCCTAACAGAGAACACTGAAGCTTTCTTT.

The CDR3 region is CASSSDRAKLTNTEAFF. The CDR3 DNA is TGTGCCAGCAGTTCGGACAGGGCGAAACTAACTAACACTGAAGCTTTCTTT. The chain has TRBV28 and TRBJ1-1, with 8 bases lining up with TRBD1. This CDR3 is built from 17 residues. Germline lookup yields CDR1 MDHEN and CDR2 SYDVKM. After removal of 4 bases from V and 2 bases from J, the junction contained 12 bases not matched to a gene.

J is TRBJ1-1 and V is TRBV6-6; D unclear. Trimming stripped 1 base from V and 11 bases from J, with 11 bases between. Germline-derived CDR1 and CDR2 are MNHNY and SVGAGI (reference sequence). The CDR3 has 12 residues. CDR3 in amino acids: CASSYLRGPAFF. The CDR3 nucleotides are TGTGCCAGCAGTTACTTAAGAGGTCCTGCTTTCTTT.

This rearrangement joins TRBV9 to TRBJ1-1; maybe TRBD1 (6 bases). The CDR3 sequence is 14 residues long. V lost 3 bases to trimming and J lost 0 bases, with 9 bases between them. CDR1 is SGDLS and CDR2 is YYNGEE in the germline V gene. Here the CDR3 reads CASSAGQLNTEAFF. For the CDR3, the DNA is TGTGCCAGCAGCGCCGGACAGTTGAACACTGAAGCTTTCTTT.

For the CDR3, the DNA is TGTGCCAGCAGTTTCGAAAGGGGCAATCAGCCCCAGCATTTT. Translated, it gives CASSFERGNQPQHF. V and J are TRBV28 and TRBJ1-5, with unresolved D. The V and J ends lost 3 bases and 2 bases respectively, with 8 bases between them. This CDR3 comprises 14 residues. Germline CDR1 and CDR2: MDHEN and SYDVKM.